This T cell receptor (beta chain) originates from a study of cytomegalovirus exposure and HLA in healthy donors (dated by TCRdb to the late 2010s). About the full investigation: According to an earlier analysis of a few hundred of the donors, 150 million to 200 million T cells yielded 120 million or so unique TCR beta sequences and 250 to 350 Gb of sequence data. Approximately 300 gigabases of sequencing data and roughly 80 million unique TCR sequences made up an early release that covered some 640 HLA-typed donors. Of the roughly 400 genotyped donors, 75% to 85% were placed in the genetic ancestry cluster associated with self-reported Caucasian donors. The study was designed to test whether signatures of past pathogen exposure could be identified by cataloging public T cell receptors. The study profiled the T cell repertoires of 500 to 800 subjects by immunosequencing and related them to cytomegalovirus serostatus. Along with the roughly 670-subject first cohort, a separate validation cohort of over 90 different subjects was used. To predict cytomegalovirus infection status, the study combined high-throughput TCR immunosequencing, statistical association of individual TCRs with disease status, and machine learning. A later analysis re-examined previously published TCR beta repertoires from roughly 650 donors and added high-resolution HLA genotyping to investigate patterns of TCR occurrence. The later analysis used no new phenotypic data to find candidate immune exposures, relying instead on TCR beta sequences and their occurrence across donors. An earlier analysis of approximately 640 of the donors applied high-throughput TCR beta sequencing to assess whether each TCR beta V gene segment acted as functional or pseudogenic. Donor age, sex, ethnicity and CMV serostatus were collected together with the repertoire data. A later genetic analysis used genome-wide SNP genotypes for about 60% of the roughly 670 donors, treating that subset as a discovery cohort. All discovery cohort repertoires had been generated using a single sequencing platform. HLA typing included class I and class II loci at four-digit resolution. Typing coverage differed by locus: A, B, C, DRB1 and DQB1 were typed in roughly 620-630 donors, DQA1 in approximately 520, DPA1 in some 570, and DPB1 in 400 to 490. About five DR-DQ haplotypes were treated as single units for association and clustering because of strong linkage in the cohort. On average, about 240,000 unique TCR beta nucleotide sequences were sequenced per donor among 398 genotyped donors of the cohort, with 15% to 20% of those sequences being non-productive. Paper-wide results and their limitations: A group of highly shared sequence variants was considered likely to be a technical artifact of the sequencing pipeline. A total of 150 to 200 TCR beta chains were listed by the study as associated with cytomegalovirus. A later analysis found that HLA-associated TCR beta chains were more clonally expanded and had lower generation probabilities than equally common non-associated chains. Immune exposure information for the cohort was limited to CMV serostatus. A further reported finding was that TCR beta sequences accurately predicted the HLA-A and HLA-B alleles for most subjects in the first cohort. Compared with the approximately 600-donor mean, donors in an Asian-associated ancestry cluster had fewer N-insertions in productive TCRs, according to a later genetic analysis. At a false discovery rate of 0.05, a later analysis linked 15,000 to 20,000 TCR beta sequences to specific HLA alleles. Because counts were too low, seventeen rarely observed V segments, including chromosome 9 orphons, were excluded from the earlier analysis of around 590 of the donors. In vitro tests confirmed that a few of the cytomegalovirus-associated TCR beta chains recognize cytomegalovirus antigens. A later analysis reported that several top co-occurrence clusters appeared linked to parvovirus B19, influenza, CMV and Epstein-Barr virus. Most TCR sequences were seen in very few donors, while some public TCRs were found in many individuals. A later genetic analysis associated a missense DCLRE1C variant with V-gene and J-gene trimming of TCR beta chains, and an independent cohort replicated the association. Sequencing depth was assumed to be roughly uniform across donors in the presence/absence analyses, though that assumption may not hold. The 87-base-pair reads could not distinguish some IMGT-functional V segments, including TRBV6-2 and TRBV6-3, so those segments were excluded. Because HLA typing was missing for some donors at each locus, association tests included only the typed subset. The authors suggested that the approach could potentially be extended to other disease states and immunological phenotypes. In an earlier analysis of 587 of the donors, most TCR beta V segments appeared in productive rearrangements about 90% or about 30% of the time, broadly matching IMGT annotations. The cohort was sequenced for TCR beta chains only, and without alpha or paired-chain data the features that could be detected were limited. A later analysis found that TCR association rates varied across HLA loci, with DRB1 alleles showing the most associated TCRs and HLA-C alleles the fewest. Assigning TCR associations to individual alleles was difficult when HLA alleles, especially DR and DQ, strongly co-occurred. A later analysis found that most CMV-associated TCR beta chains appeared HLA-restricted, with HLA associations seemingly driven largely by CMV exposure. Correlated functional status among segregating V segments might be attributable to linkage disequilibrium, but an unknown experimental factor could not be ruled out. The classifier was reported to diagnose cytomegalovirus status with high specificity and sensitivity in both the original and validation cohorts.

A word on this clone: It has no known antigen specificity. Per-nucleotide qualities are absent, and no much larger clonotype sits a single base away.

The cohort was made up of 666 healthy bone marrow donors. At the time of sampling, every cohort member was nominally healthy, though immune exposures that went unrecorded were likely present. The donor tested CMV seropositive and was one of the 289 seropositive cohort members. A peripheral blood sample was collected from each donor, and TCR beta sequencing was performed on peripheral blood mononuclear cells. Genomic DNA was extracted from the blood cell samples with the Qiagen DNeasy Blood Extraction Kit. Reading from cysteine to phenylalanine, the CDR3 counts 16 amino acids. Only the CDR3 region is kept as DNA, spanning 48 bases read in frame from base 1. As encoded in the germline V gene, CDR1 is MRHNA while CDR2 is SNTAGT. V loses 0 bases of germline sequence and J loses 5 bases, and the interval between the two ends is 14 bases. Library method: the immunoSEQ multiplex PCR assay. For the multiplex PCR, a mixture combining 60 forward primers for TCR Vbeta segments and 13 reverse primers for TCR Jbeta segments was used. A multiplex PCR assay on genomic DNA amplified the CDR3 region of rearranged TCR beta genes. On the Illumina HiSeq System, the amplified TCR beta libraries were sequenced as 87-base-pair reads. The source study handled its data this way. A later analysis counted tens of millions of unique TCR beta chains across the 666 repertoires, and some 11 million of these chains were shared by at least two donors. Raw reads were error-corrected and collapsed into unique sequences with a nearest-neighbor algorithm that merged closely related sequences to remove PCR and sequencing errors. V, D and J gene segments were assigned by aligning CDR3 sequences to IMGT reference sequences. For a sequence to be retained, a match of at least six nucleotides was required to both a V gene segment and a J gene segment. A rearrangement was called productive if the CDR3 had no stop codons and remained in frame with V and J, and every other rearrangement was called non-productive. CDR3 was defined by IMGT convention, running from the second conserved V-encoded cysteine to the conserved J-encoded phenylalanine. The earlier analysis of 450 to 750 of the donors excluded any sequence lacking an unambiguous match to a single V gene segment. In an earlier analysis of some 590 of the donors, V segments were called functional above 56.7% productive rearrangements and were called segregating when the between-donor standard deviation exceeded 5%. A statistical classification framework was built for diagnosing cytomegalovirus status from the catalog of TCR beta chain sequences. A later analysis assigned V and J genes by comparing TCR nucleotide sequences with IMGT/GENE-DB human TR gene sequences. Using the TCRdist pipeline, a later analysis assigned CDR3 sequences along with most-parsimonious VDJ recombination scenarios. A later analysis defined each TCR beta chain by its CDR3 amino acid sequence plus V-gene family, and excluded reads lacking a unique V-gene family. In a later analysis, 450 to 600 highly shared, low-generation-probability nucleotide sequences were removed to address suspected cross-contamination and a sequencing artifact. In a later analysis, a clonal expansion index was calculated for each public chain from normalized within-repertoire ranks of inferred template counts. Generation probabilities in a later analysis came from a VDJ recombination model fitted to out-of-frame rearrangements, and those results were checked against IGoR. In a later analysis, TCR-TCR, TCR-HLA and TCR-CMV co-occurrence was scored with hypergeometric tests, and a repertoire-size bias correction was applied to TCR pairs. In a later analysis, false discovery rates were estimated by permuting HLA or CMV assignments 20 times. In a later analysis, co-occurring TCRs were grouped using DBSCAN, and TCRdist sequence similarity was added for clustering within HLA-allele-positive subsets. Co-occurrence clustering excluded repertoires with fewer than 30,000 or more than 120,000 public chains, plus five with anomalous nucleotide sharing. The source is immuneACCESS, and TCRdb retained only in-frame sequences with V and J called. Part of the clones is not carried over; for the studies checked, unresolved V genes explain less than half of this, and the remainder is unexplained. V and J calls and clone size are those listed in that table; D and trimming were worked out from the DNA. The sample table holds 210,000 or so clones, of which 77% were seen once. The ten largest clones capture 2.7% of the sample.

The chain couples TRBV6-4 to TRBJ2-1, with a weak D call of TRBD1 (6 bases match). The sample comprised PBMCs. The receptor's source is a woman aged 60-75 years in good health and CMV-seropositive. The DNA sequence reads TGTGCCAGCAGTGACTCCCCAGGGGCTCCTAACAATGAGCAGTTCTTC. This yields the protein CASSDSPGAPNNEQFF.